The 32 T cell receptor beta chains in this list originate from one sample, sequenced in a study of cytomegalovirus exposure and HLA in healthy donors. The PCR contained 60 Vbeta and 13 Jbeta primers. The table came from immunoSEQ multiplex PCR; TCRdb's copy has only in-frame clones and leaves some out. The sample contains 150,000 to 200,000 clones, 70% to 90% of which appear only once. The material sequenced was PBMCs. These TCRs come from a woman under 30 in good health and CMV-seronegative.

This clone came up a few times. V usage is TRBV9 and J usage is TRBJ2-2, with D perhaps TRBD2 (5 bases). The CDR3 loop spans 16 amino acids. The V end was cut by 4 bases, the J end by 0 bases, with 13 bases between. In germline, CDR1 is SGDLS, CDR2 YYNGEE. CDR3 bases: TGTGCCAGCAGCTCCGGGCGGGTCGCGAACACCGGGGAGCTGTTTTTT. It encodes CASSSGRVANTGELFF.

This chain links TRBV6-1 with TRBJ1-4; D perhaps matches TRBD1 (6 bases). V shed 4 bases and J shed 8 bases, with 17 bases lying between them. The CDR3 is 15 residues long. Germline lookup yields CDR1 MNHNS and CDR2 SASEGT. This CDR3 reads CASSVGGRVEEKLFF. DNA for the CDR3: TGTGCCAGCAGTGTTGGGGGCAGGGTGGAAGAAAAACTGTTTTTT.

The chain recombines TRBV11-2 with TRBJ1-5; the D is unclear. From germline, CDR1 is SGHAT and CDR2 FQNNGV. The CDR3 is 13 residues long. With 2 bases removed from V and 5 bases from J, the gap between germline ends came to 7 bases. The CDR3 here is CASSLSRDQPQHF. The CDR3 nucleotides read TGTGCCAGCAGCTTATCGCGGGATCAGCCCCAGCATTTT.

Here the CDR3 reads CASSWWGSYQETQYF. The CDR3 region has the DNA TGCGCCAGCAGTTGGTGGGGCTCGTACCAAGAGACCCAGTACTTC. V and J are TRBV5-1 and TRBJ2-5; D might be TRBD1 (5 bases). Germline CDR1 and CDR2: SGHRS and YFSETQ. Trimming left V 5 bases short and J 0 bases short, with 14 bases between. CDR3 size: 15 residues.

The V and J genes are TRBV7-2 and TRBJ2-7, with 9 nucleotides matching TRBD2. Germline V gene data show CDR1 as SGHTA and CDR2 as FQGNSA. Germline trimming cut 4 bases from V and 2 bases from J; bases unmatched to any gene: 3. This CDR3 has 14 residues. The CDR3 DNA is TGTGCCAGCAGCTCGGGACTAGCTGCCTACGAGCAGTACTTC. Encoded protein: CASSSGLAAYEQYF. Full variable domain (remainder filled in from reference TRBV7-2 and TRBJ2-7): GAGVSQSPSNKVTEKGKDVELRCDPISGHTALYWYRQSLGQGLEFLIYFQGNSAPDKSGLPSDRFSAERTGGSVSTLTIQRTQQEDSAVYLCASSSGLAAYEQYFGPGTRLTVT.

V and J are TRBV11-3 and TRBJ1-2; D gene ambiguous. This CDR3 contains 12 residues. Trimming took off 2 bases at V and 8 bases at J, with 9 bases between the two ends. CDR1 is SGHNT, CDR2 YENEEA, per germline. The CDR3 DNA reads TGTGCCAGCAGCTTAAGGCGGCTAGGCTACACCTTC. This gives the protein CASSLRRLGYTF.

The genes are TRBV30 and TRBJ1-2; D ambiguous. Germline V lookup: CDR1 GTSNPN, CDR2 SVGIG (reference sequence). There are 12 residues in the CDR3. The V and J ends lost 5 bases and 4 bases respectively, with 11 bases between them. The chain's CDR3 is CAWGREFYGYTF. The CDR3 coding sequence is TGTGCCTGGGGGAGAGAATTCTATGGCTACACCTTC.

The V gene is TRBV7-2, the J gene TRBJ2-7, with 10 bases identical to TRBD2. Germline assignment: CDR1 SGHTA and CDR2 FQGNSA. This CDR3 comprises 17 residues. With V trimmed by 1 base and J by 5 bases, 11 bases remained unmatched. The CDR3 protein is CASSLEGLAGAVHEQYF. CDR3 in DNA: TGTGCCAGCAGCTTAGAAGGCCTAGCGGGAGCTGTCCACGAGCAGTACTTC. The full variable domain, in which reference TRBV7-2 and TRBJ2-7 provide the parts outside the CDR3, is GAGVSQSPSNKVTEKGKDVELRCDPISGHTALYWYRQSLGQGLEFLIYFQGNSAPDKSGLPSDRFSAERTGGSVSTLTIQRTQQEDSAVYLCASSLEGLAGAVHEQYFGPGTRLTVT.

V gene TRBV28 combines with J gene TRBJ1-4, with D possibly being TRBD1 (5 bases). CDR3 length equals 13 residues. V lost 5 bases and J lost 8, with 12 bases in between. Looked up from germline, CDR1 is MDHEN and CDR2 is SYDVKM. The CDR3 nucleotides read TGTGCCAGCAGTCCAGGGATGCGAGAAAAACTGTTTTTT. Protein: CASSPGMREKLFF.

Comment on this clone: Other DNA sequences in this specimen translate into the identical CDR3. The chain links TRBV11-2 to TRBJ2-5, with TRBD2 identical over 8 bases. There are 16 residues in the CDR3. After removal of 1 base from V and 1 base from J, the junction contained 5 bases not matched to a gene. Germline assignment: CDR1 SGHAT and CDR2 FQNNGV. CDR3 region: CASSLGRGRTQETQYF. CDR3 DNA: TGTGCCAGCAGCTTAGGTCGCGGGAGGACCCAAGAGACCCAGTACTTC.

The chain carries TRBV7-3 and TRBJ1-1, with a weak D call TRBD1 (5 bases). V was shortened by 1 base and J by 1 base, with 7 bases between the two germline ends. The germline V gene encodes CDR1 SGHTA and CDR2 FQGTGA. This CDR3 contains 14 residues. The CDR3 sequence: CASSLMGGNTEAFF. CDR3 DNA: TGTGCCAGCAGCTTAATGGGGGGGAACACTGAAGCTTTCTTT.

The gene calls are TRBV14 and TRBJ2-1; the match to TRBD2 covers 13 bases. J was trimmed by 4 bases and V by 1 base; bases with no gene match: 7. In germline, CDR1 is SGHDN, CDR2 FVKESK. The CDR3 has 18 amino acids. CDR3 region: CASSQAETSGGRYNEQFF. As DNA, the CDR3 is TGTGCCAGCAGCCAAGCCGAGACTAGCGGGGGGAGATACAATGAGCAGTTCTTC.

The chain uses TRBV7-9 and TRBJ2-1; 11 bases agree with TRBD2. Trimming took 9 bases from V and 6 from J; bases not matched to a gene: 1. Germline V gene data show CDR1 as SEHNR and CDR2 as FQNEAQ (reference sequence). The CDR3 is 12 amino acids. Here the CDR3 reads CARGTSGNEQFF. The CDR3 nucleotides are TGTGCCAGGGGGACTAGCGGCAATGAGCAGTTCTTC.

The V gene is TRBV10-3, the J gene TRBJ2-7; TRBD2 agrees at 7 bases. CDR1 is ENHRY and CDR2 is SYGVKD in the germline V gene. The CDR3 has 16 amino acids. V lost 3 bases to trimming and J lost 6 bases; unmatched junction nucleotides: 14. The chain's CDR3 is CAISDWSSGSYGEQYF. DNA for the CDR3: TGTGCCATCAGTGATTGGTCTAGCGGATCCTACGGCGAGCAGTACTTC.

The chain employs TRBV9 and TRBJ2-1; 10 nucleotides match TRBD2. The germline V gene encodes CDR1 SGDLS and CDR2 YYNGEE. The ends lost 4 bases at V and 7 bases at J; junction bases unmatched: 8. The CDR3 consists of 15 residues. This CDR3 reads CASSPIAGGINEQFF. The CDR3 DNA follows: TGTGCCAGCAGCCCTATAGCGGGAGGAATTAATGAGCAGTTCTTC.

The CDR3 sequence is CASSYQESPDTEAFF. CDR3 bases: TGTGCCAGCAGCTACCAAGAGTCCCCCGACACTGAAGCTTTCTTT. V usage is TRBV7-9 and J usage is TRBJ1-1; D uncertain. Germline CDR1 is SEHNR and CDR2 is FQNEAQ (reference sequence). This CDR3 has 15 residues. The V gene lost 4 bases and the J gene lost 3 bases, with 15 bases spanning the gap.

This clone was detected a few times. The chain carries TRBV6-6 and TRBJ2-6; D is perhaps TRBD2 (5 bases). The germline gives CDR1 MNHNY, CDR2 SVGAGI (reference sequence). The CDR3 sequence is 12 residues long. Trimming cost V 8 bases and J 17 bases, with 19 bases left between them. The CDR3 DNA reads TGTGCCAGCCACCTATCCCGGGGATCATTGACTTTC. Residues: CASHLSRGSLTF.

The chain has TRBV10-2 and TRBJ2-1; 13 positions match TRBD2. The CDR3 consists of 14 residues. V shed 6 bases, J shed 5 bases, and the junction held 1 base outside the gene matches. Germline-derived CDR1 and CDR2 are WSHSY and SAAADI. The CDR3, as DNA: TGCGCCAGCAGGGGACTAGCGGGGAACAATGAGCAGTTCTTC. Protein: CASRGLAGNNEQFF.

This chain connects TRBV5-4 to TRBJ2-5; no clear D gene. V lost 7 bases and J lost 1, with 5 bases in between. Germline V gene lookup returns CDR1 SGHNT and CDR2 YYREEE (reference sequence). The CDR3 contains 11 residues. The CDR3 nucleotides are TGTGCCAGCGGGCCCCAAGAGACCCAGTACTTC. It translates to CASGPQETQYF. Supplemented by reference TRBV5-4 and TRBJ2-5, the full variable domain reads ETGVTQSPTHLIKTRGQQVTLRCSSQSGHNTVSWYQQALGQGPQFIFQYYREEENGRGNFPPRFSGLQFPNYSSELNVNALELDDSALYLCASGPQETQYFGPGTRLLVL.

The V gene is TRBV9, the J gene TRBJ2-5; TRBD2 agrees at 7 bases. The CDR3 sequence is 14 residues long. Germline V lookup: CDR1 SGDLS, CDR2 YYNGEE. V gave up 0 bases and J gave up 2 bases; unmatched junction bases: 1. In nucleotides, the CDR3 is TGTGCCAGCAGCGTAGGACTAGCTCAAGAGACCCAGTACTTC. It translates to CASSVGLAQETQYF.

The V call is TRBV18, the J call TRBJ1-2; perhaps TRBD1 as D (5 bases). Between the trimmed V and J ends, which lost 1 base and 0 bases, there was a span of 6 bases. Germline loops: CDR1 KGHSH, CDR2 LQKENI. This CDR3 is 14 amino acids long. CDR3 sequence reads: CASSPQTANYGYTF. Here the CDR3 DNA reads TGTGCCAGCTCACCACAGACAGCTAACTATGGCTACACCTTC.

The rearrangement uses TRBV18 and TRBJ2-3; TRBD2 matches at 11 bases. The ends lost 0 bases at V and 6 bases at J; junction bases unmatched: 2. Germline CDR1 KGHSH, CDR2 LQKENI. The CDR3 contains 15 residues. The DNA for the CDR3 is TGTGCCAGCTCACCACCCGTAGCGGGGGGGGATACGCAGTATTTT. Translated: CASSPPVAGGDTQYF.

This chain joins TRBV6-5 and TRBJ1-1, with D possibly TRBD1 on 5 matching bases. This CDR3 spans 12 amino acids. Germline V gives CDR1 MNHEY, CDR2 SVGAGI. The V end was cut by 6 bases, the J end by 9 bases, with 14 bases between. For the CDR3, the DNA is TGTGCCAGCAGCCCGGCAGGGTCGCAAGCTTTCTTT. It is translated as CASSPAGSQAFF.

The chain is built from TRBV5-1 and TRBJ2-7; the D gene is possibly TRBD2 (6 bases). The length of the CDR3 is 16 residues. Germline V gives CDR1 SGHRS, CDR2 YFSETQ. V dropped 0 bases and J dropped 0 bases, with 13 bases sitting between them. The DNA of the CDR3 is TGCGCCAGCAGCTTGGGGGGGACGGGGGTCTCCTACGAGCAGTACTTC. This encodes CASSLGGTGVSYEQYF.

The chain carries TRBV9 and TRBJ2-1; 9 bases map to TRBD2. V shed 2 bases and J 5 bases; nucleotides not matched to a gene: 5. In germline, CDR1 is SGDLS, CDR2 YYNGEE. The CDR3 sequence is 15 residues long. CDR3 amino acids: CASSVIASGNNEQFF. The DNA of the CDR3 is TGTGCCAGCAGCGTTATCGCTAGCGGGAACAATGAGCAGTTCTTC. The complete variable domain, with remaining parts taken from reference TRBV9 and TRBJ2-1, reads DSGVTQTPKHLITATGQRVTLRCSPRSGDLSVYWYQQSLDQGLQFLIQYYNGEERAKGNILERFSAQQFPDLHSELNLSSLELGDSALYFCASSVIASGNNEQFFGPGTRLTVL.

V usage is TRBV15 and J usage is TRBJ1-4; 11 bases line up with TRBD1. Germline trimming cut 8 bases from V and 14 bases from J; bases unmatched to any gene: 13. The CDR3 is 14 residues long. Germline V gives CDR1 LNHNV, CDR2 YYDKDF (reference sequence). The DNA of the CDR3 is TGTGCCACCGGGACAGGGGGACTCCCCGGAGGGCTGTTTTTT. Its protein product is CATGTGGLPGGLFF. The full variable domain, rest sourced from reference TRBV15 and TRBJ1-4, is DAMVIQNPRYQVTQFGKPVTLSCSQTLNHNVMYWYQQKSSQAPKLLFHYYDKDFNNEADTPDNFQSRRPNTSFCFLDIRSPGLGDTAMYLCATGTGGLPGGLFFGSGTQLSVL.

This chain joins TRBV6-5 and TRBJ2-5; 8 nucleotides agree with TRBD1. Trimming cost V 0 bases and J 3 bases; bases outside gene matches: 6. Germline V CDR1 and CDR2: MNHEY, SVGAGI. This CDR3 has 16 residues. The CDR3 loop is CASSYSARGREETQYF. CDR3 bases: TGTGCCAGCAGTTACTCAGCCAGGGGGCGAGAAGAGACCCAGTACTTC.

The J gene is TRBJ2-1, the V gene TRBV6-4; 7 bases fit TRBD2. The CDR3 sequence is 15 residues long. CDR1 is MRHNA, CDR2 SNTAGT, per germline. Germline trimming cut 6 bases from V and 1 base from J; bases unmatched to any gene: 6. This chain's CDR3 is CASRAAGESYNEQFF. The CDR3 bases are TGTGCCAGCAGAGCGGCGGGAGAATCCTACAATGAGCAGTTCTTC.

The chain recombines TRBV5-8 with TRBJ2-7; TRBD1 is a possible D gene (6 bases). Between the trimmed V and J ends, which lost 7 bases and 1 base, there was a span of 15 bases. The CDR3 is made up of 14 amino acids. Germline CDR1 SGHTS, CDR2 YDEGEE. The CDR3 coding sequence is TGTGCCAGCTACCCTCAGGGGTATTCCTACGAGCAGTACTTC. Amino acid sequence: CASYPQGYSYEQYF.

This clone was seen more than once but under ten times. V gene TRBV30 combines with J gene TRBJ1-5; weak D call: TRBD1 (6 bases). V lost 5 bases and J lost 3, with 11 bases in between. The CDR3 covers 13 residues. Germline-derived CDR1 and CDR2 are GTSNPN and SVGIG (reference sequence). The CDR3 region has the DNA TGTGCCTGGGGAGTGGGGGCCAATCAGCCCCAGCATTTT. This encodes CAWGVGANQPQHF.

The CDR3 is CASSVTGGPRGNTGELFF. The CDR3 DNA follows: TGTGCCAGCAGCGTAACGGGAGGGCCTCGGGGGAACACCGGGGAGCTGTTTTTT. This rearrangement joins TRBV9 to TRBJ2-2, with TRBD2 matching over 8 bases. The CDR3 is 18 residues long. V was clipped by 1 base and J by 1 base; unmatched bases: 9. Germline V gene sequence: CDR1 SGDLS, CDR2 YYNGEE.

This clone was observed a single time. V usage is TRBV5-3 and J usage is TRBJ2-5; 8 nucleotides match TRBD2. TRBV5-3 counts as an open reading frame of uncertain function. V lost 3 bases, J lost 1 base, and 11 bases stayed unmatched. The CDR3 totals 17 residues. The CDR3 is CARSCALSGGSQETQYF. Written as DNA, the CDR3 is TGTGCCAGAAGCTGTGCTTTAAGCGGGGGATCCCAAGAGACCCAGTACTTC.